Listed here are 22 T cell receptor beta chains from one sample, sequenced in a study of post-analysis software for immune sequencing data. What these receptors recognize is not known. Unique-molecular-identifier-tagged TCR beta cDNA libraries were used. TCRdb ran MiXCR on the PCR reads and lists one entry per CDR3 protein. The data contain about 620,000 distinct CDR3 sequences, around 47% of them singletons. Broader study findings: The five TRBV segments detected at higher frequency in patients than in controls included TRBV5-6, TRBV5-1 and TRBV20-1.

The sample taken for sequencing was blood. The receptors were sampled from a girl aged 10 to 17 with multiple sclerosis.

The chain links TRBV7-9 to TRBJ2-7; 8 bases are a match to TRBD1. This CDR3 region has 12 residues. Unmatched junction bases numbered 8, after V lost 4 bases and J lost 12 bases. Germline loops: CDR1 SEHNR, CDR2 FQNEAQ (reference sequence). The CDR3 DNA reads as TGTGCCAGCAGCTCTACCCGCGGGACAGGGTACTTC. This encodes CASSSTRGTGYF.

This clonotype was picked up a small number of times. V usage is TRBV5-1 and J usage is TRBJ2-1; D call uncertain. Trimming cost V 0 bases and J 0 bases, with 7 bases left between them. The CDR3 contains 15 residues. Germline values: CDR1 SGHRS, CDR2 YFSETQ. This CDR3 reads CASSLGKSSYNEQFF. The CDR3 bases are TGCGCCAGCAGCTTGGGGAAGAGCTCCTACAATGAGCAGTTCTTC.

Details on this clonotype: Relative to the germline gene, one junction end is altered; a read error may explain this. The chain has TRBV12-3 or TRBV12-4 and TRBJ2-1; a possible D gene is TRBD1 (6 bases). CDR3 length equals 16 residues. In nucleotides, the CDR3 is TGTGCCAGCAGTCCTTCCACTATACAGGGAGCTGATGAGGAGTTCTTC. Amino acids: CASSPSTIQGADEEFF.

As DNA, the CDR3 is TGCAGTGCTAGGGGGACTAGCGGCAATGAGCAGTTCTTC. The encoded protein is CSARGTSGNEQFF. The rearrangement uses TRBV20-1 and TRBJ2-1; 11 bases are a match to TRBD2. Germline values: CDR1 DFQATT, CDR2 SNEGSKA (reference sequence). The CDR3 length is 13 residues. With V trimmed by 3 bases and J by 6 bases, 1 base remained unmatched.

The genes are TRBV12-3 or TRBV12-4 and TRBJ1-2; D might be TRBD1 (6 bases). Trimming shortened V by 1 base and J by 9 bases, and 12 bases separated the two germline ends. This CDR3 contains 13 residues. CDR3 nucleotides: TGTGCCAGCAGTTTAGGGCGGGGGGCTCGCTACACCTTC. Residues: CASSLGRGARYTF.

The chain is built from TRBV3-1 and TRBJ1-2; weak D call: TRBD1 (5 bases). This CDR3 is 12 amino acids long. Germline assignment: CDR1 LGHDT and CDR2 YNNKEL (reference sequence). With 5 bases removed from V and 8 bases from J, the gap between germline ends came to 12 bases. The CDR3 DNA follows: TGTGCCAGCAGCGCGGGACGAGGAGGCTACACCTTC. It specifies CASSAGRGGYTF.

CDR3 sequence reads: CSARGSGAPYEQYF. In DNA, the CDR3 is TGCAGTGCTAGAGGTTCAGGGGCACCCTACGAGCAGTACTTC. V and J are TRBV20-1 and TRBJ2-7; D may be TRBD1 (6 bases). Trimming cost V 1 base and J 2 bases, with 12 bases left between them. The CDR3 covers 14 residues. Per the germline V gene, CDR1 is DFQATT and CDR2 is SNEGSKA (reference sequence).

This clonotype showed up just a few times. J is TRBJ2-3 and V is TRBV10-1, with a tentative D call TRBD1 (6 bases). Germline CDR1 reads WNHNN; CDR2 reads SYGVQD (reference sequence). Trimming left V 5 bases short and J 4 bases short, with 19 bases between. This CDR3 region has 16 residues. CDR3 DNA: TGCGCCAGCAGTCCCTGGGGGCTAGCAGGGCCAGATACGCAGTATTTT. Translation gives CASSPWGLAGPDTQYF.

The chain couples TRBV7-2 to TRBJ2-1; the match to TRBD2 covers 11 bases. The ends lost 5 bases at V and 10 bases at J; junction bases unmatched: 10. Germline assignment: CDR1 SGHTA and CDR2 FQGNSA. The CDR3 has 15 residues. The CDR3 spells CASSRLAGTSGEQFF. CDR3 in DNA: TGTGCCAGCAGCCGACTAGCGGGGACCTCGGGGGAGCAGTTCTTC. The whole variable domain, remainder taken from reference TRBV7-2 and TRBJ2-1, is GAGVSQSPSNKVTEKGKDVELRCDPISGHTALYWYRQSLGQGLEFLIYFQGNSAPDKSGLPSDRFSAERTGGSVSTLTIQRTQQEDSAVYLCASSRLAGTSGEQFFGPGTRLTVL.

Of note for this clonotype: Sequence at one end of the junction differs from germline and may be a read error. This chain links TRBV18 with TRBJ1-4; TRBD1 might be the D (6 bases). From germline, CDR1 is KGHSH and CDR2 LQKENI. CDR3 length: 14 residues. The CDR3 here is CASPPTGNNEKLFF. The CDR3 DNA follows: TGTGCCAGCCCACCGACAGGAAATAATGAAAAACTGTTTTTT.

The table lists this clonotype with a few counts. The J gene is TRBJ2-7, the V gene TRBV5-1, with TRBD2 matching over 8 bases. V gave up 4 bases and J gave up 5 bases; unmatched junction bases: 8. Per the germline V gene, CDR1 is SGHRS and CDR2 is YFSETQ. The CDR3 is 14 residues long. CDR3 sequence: CASSQRTSLNEQYF. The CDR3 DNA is TGCGCCAGCAGCCAGCGGACTAGCCTGAACGAGCAGTACTTC.

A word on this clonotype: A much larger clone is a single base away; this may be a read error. DNA for the CDR3: TGTGCCGCCAGCACTCAACCCAGGTTCTCGGAGACCCAGTACTTC. It yields the protein CAASTQPRFSETQYF. The genes are TRBV15 and TRBJ2-5; D unclear. Germline assignment: CDR1 LNHNV and CDR2 YYDKDF (reference sequence). The CDR3 loop spans 15 amino acids.

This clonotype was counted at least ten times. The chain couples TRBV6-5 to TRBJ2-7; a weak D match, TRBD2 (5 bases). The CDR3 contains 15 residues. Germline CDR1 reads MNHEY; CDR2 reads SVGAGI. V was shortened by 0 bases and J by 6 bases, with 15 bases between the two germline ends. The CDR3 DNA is TGTGCCAGCAGTTACTCTCGTGGGCTAGCCGTCGAGCAGTACTTC. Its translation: CASSYSRGLAVEQYF.

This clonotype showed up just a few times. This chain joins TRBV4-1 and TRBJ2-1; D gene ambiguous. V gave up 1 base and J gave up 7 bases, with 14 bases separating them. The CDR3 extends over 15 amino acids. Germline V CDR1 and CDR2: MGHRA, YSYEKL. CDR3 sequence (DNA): TGCGCCAGCAGCCAAGGAACAGCATCGAGGAATGAGCAGTTCTTC. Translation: CASSQGTASRNEQFF.

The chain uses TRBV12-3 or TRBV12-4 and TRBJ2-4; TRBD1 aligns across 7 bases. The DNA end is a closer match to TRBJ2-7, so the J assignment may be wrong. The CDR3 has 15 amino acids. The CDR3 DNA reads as TGTGCCAGCAGCCCAGGATTACAGGGGCCCTACGAGCAGTACTTC. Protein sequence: CASSPGLQGPYEQYF.

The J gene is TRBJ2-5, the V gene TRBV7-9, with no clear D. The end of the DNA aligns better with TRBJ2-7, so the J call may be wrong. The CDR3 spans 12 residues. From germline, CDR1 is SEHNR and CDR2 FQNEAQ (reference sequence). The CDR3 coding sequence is TGTGCCAGCAGCCCAGTTTTCGGCGAGCAGTACTTC. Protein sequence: CASSPVFGEQYF.

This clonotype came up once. CDR3 nucleotides: TGTGCCAGCAGCTCGAGACTAGGGAGTTCCGAGCAGTACTTC. Amino acid sequence: CASSSRLGSSEQYF. The chain recombines TRBV7-2 with TRBJ2-7; D might be TRBD2 (6 bases). V was clipped by 4 bases and J by 6 bases, with 16 bases between them. CDR1 is SGHTA, CDR2 FQGNSA, per germline. The CDR3 consists of 14 residues.

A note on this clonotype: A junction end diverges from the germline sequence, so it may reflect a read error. The CDR3 is CASKLWGDYGHTF. CDR3 DNA: TGTGCCAGCAAGTTGTGGGGGGATTATGGCCACACCTTC. The V and J genes are TRBV27 and TRBJ1-2; tentative D call: TRBD1 (5 bases). This CDR3 contains 13 residues. In germline, CDR1 is MNHEY, CDR2 SMNVEV (reference sequence).

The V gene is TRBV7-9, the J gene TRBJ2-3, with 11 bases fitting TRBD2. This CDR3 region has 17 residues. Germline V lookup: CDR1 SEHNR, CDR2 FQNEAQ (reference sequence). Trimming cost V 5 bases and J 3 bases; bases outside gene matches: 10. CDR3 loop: CASSRQTSGGETDTQYF. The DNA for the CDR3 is TGTGCCAGCAGCCGCCAAACTAGCGGGGGCGAGACAGATACGCAGTATTTT.

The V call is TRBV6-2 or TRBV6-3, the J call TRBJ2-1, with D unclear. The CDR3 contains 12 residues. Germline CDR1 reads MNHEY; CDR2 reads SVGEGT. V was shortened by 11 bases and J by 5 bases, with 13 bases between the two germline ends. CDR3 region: CASETNDNEQFF. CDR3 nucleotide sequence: TGTGCCTCTGAGACCAACGACAATGAGCAGTTCTTC.

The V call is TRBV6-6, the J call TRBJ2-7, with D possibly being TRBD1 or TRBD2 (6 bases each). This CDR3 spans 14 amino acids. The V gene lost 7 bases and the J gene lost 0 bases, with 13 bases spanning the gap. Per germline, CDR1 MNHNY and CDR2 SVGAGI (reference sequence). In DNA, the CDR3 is TGTGCCAGCATTAAAGGGGGGAGCTCCTACGAGCAGTACTTC. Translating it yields CASIKGGSSYEQYF.

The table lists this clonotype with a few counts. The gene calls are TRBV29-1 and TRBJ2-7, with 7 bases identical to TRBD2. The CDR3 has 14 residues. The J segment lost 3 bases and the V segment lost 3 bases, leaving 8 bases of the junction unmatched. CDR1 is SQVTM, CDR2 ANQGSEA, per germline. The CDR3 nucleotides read TGCAGCGTTGAGGGGCGGGGGACCAACTACGAGCAGTACTTC. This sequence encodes CSVEGRGTNYEQYF.